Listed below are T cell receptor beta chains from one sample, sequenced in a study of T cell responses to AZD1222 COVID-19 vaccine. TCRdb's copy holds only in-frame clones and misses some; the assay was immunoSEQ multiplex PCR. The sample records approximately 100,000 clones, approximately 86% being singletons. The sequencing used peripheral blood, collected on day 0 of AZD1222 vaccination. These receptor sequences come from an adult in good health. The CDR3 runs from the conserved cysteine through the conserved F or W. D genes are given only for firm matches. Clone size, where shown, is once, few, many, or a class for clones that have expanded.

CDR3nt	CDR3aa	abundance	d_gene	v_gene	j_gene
TGTGCCAGCAGCTTATCCCCGGATAGCACAGATACGCAGTATTTT	CASSLSPDSTDTQYF	.	.	TRBV7-3	TRBJ2-3
TGCGCCAGCAGCCAAGGGGCAGGTTTCTACAATGAGCAGTTCTTC	CASSQGAGFYNEQFF	.	.	TRBV4-3	TRBJ2-1
TGTGCCAGCAGTGAACTGGGGGACCCCAGTATCACGCAGTATTTT	CASSELGDPSITQYF	.	.	TRBV6-1	TRBJ2-3
TGTGCCAGCAGCTTGGCTCTAGCGGGGGGGCGAGAGACCCAGTACTTC	CASSLALAGGRETQYF	.	TRBD2	TRBV5-5	TRBJ2-5
TGTGCCAGCAGCGTGGGACAGCAGCCACTCTATGGCTACACCTTC	CASSVGQQPLYGYTF	.	TRBD1	TRBV9	TRBJ1-2
TGCGCCAGCAGCCAAGAGGTGAACACTGAAGCTTTCTTT	CASSQEVNTEAFF	.	.	TRBV4-3	TRBJ1-1
TGTGCCAGCAGTTACTTCGAACGGGAGGGGATGGAGACCCAGTACTTC	CASSYFEREGMETQYF	.	TRBD2	TRBV6-6	TRBJ2-5
TGCGCCAGCAGCGTGGAGGGGTACGAGCAGTACTTC	CASSVEGYEQYF	.	.	TRBV5-1	TRBJ2-7
TGTGCCAGCAGCCAAGACCTCAGGTACGAGCAGTACTTC	CASSQDLRYEQYF	.	.	TRBV4-2	TRBJ2-7
TGTGCCAGCAGCCAATCCCCGGACGGTGCAACTAATGAAAAACTGTTTTTT	CASSQSPDGATNEKLFF	once	.	TRBV3-1/TRBV3-2	TRBJ1-4
TGTGCCAGCTCACCACTCGCTCCGGGGGGCACTGAAGCTTTCTTT	CASSPLAPGGTEAFF	once	.	TRBV18	TRBJ1-1
TGTGCCAGCATGGGACAGGGGGTTGACTATGGCTACACCTTC	CASMGQGVDYGYTF	.	TRBD1	TRBV2	TRBJ1-2
TGCGCCAGCAGCCAAGGGGGGGCATATACGCAGTATTTT	CASSQGGAYTQYF	.	.	TRBV4-3	TRBJ2-3
TGTGCCAGCAGTGTAGGGGGTGCGGACACAGATACGCAGTATTTT	CASSVGGADTDTQYF	once	.	TRBV6-4	TRBJ2-3
TGCGCCAGCAGTGGGCAGGCGTCCTACAATGAGCAGTTCTTC	CASSGQASYNEQFF	.	.	TRBV4-1	TRBJ2-1
TGTGCCAGCGAAAGACTAGCGGGGGGGCGGTCCAATGAGCAGTTCTTC	CASERLAGGRSNEQFF	.	TRBD2	TRBV28	TRBJ2-1
TGTGCCAGCAGCCACCCCGACACGAACACTGAAGCTTTCTTT	CASSHPDTNTEAFF	.	.	TRBV16	TRBJ1-1
TGTGCCAGCAGTAAAACTAGCGGACGGAACACCGGGGAGCTGTTTTTT	CASSKTSGRNTGELFF	.	TRBD2	TRBV27	TRBJ2-2
TGTGCCAGCAGTTTATCAAACTCCGGGCAAGAGACCCAGTACTTC	CASSLSNSGQETQYF	.	.	TRBV28	TRBJ2-5
TGTGCCAGCAGCCGAGGACTAGCGGGAGCGGGGGAGCAGTACTTC	CASSRGLAGAGEQYF	.	TRBD2	TRBV5-4	TRBJ2-7
TGTGCCAGCAGCCCCAGTCGACAGGGGGCTAATCAGCCCCAGCATTTT	CASSPSRQGANQPQHF	.	TRBD1	TRBV28	TRBJ1-5
TGCGCCAGCAGCGCCAGCCGGGACTCCCAAGAGACCCAGTACTTC	CASSASRDSQETQYF	.	.	TRBV4-1	TRBJ2-5
TGTGCCAGCAGCCCGACATTCACCGGGGAGCTGTTTTTT	CASSPTFTGELFF	few	.	TRBV7-3	TRBJ2-2
TGTGCCAGCAGCTTAGCGCTTGGACAGGGGGCCTCCTACACCTTC	CASSLALGQGASYTF	.	TRBD1	TRBV7-6	TRBJ1-2
TGTGCCAGCAGCCAAGCGACGGCGAAGAATGAGCAGTTCTTC	CASSQATAKNEQFF	.	.	TRBV14	TRBJ2-1
TGTGCCAGCAGCTCCCCCCTTGGGGACAGGGGATCGAACACTGAAGCTTTCTTT	CASSSPLGDRGSNTEAFF	.	TRBD1	TRBV7-2	TRBJ1-1
TGTGCCAGCAGAGGATACAGGGACCCGCCCTACGAGCAGTACTTC	CASRGYRDPPYEQYF	once	.	TRBV6-5	TRBJ2-7
TGTGCCACCCCTACGATACAGGGTACGGGTGGCTACACCTTC	CATPTIQGTGGYTF	.	.	TRBV28	TRBJ1-2
TGTGCCAGCAGCCAAGATCGGGACAAAAACAATGAGCAGTTCTTC	CASSQDRDKNNEQFF	.	.	TRBV4-2	TRBJ2-1
TGTGCCAGCAGTGAATACGGACCCGGAAGATCACCCCTCCACTTT	CASSEYGPGRSPLHF	.	.	TRBV6-1	TRBJ1-6
TGTGCCAGCCCCCCCCTCTCTCTGATAGCGGGACGGCGTGAGCAGTTCTTC	CASPPLSLIAGRREQFF	few	TRBD2	TRBV28	TRBJ2-1
TGCGCCAGCAGCATTGACGGTTTCTCCTATGGCTACACCTTC	CASSIDGFSYGYTF	.	.	TRBV5-1	TRBJ1-2
TGTGCCAGCAGCCAAGATCTTGGCGAGCAGTACTTC	CASSQDLGEQYF	.	.	TRBV3-1/TRBV3-2	TRBJ2-7
TGTGCCAGCAGCTGGAGTTTTATCGGCTACGAGCAGTACTTC	CASSWSFIGYEQYF	.	.	TRBV7-9	TRBJ2-7
TGTGCCAGTAGTATAGATACGAGGAGGGAGCTGTTTTTT	CASSIDTRRELFF	.	.	TRBV19	TRBJ2-2